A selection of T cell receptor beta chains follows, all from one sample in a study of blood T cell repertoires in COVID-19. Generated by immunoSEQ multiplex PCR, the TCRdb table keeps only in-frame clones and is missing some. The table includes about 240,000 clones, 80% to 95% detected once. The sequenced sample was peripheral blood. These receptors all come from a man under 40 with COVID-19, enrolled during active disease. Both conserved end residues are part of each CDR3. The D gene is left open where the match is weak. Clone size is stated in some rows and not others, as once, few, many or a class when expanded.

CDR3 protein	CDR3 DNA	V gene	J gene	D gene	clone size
CASSFRQGDYEQYF	TGTGCCAGCAGCTTCCGGCAGGGGGACTACGAGCAGTACTTC	TRBV5-4	TRBJ2-7	TRBD1	once
CASSLDRATGELFF	TGTGCCAGCAGTCTCGACAGGGCCACCGGGGAGCTGTTTTTT	TRBV3-1/TRBV3-2	TRBJ2-2	TRBD1	NA
CASSQDEVSYNEQFF	TGTGCCAGCAGCCAAGATGAAGTTAGCTACAATGAGCAGTTCTTC	TRBV4-2	TRBJ2-1	NA	NA
CASSYTGETQYF	TGTGCCAGCAGTTACACTGGAGAGACCCAGTACTTC	TRBV6-5	TRBJ2-5	NA	NA
CASSLVRSSYNEQFF	TGTGCCAGCAGCTTAGTACGTAGCTCCTACAATGAGCAGTTCTTC	TRBV11-2	TRBJ2-1	NA	NA
CASSLRTEHSGNTIYF	TGTGCCAGTAGTCTTAGGACTGAACACTCTGGAAACACCATATATTTT	TRBV19	TRBJ1-3	NA	NA
CASRDPSRGYEQYF	TGCGCCAGCAGAGACCCTTCAAGGGGCTACGAGCAGTACTTC	TRBV5-1	TRBJ2-7	NA	NA
CATSRDRGTNEQFF	TGTGCCACCAGCAGAGATCGGGGGACGAATGAGCAGTTCTTC	TRBV15	TRBJ2-1	NA	NA
CSVRDNNYGYTF	TGCAGCGTACGGGACAACAACTATGGCTACACCTTC	TRBV29-1	TRBJ1-2	NA	NA
CASSITHGGDTEAFF	TGTGCCAGTAGTATAACCCACGGGGGAGACACTGAAGCTTTCTTT	TRBV19	TRBJ1-1	NA	NA
CASSQRSKGTEAFF	TGTGCCAGCAGCCAACGCTCGAAGGGGACTGAAGCTTTCTTT	TRBV3-1/TRBV3-2	TRBJ1-1	NA	NA
CASSWGGADTGELFF	TGTGCCAGCAGTTGGGGGGGCGCGGACACCGGGGAGCTGTTTTTT	TRBV6-6	TRBJ2-2	NA	NA
CAISDSGAGDTGELFF	TGTGCCATCAGTGATTCTGGGGCAGGGGACACCGGGGAGCTGTTTTTT	TRBV10-3	TRBJ2-2	NA	once
CASSQGRGNQPQHF	TGTGCCAGCAGCCAAGGAAGGGGGAATCAGCCCCAGCATTTT	TRBV3-1/TRBV3-2	TRBJ1-5	NA	NA
CASSLMGGGKLFF	TGTGCCAGCAGCTTAATGGGAGGTGGAAAACTGTTTTTT	TRBV7-2	TRBJ1-4	NA	NA
CASSLRGHPGRDGNEQFF	TGTGCCAGCAGTTTAAGGGGACATCCGGGTCGAGACGGCAATGAGCAGTTCTTC	TRBV27	TRBJ2-1	NA	few
CASSRATGGYTF	TGTGCCAGCAGTCGCGCGACGGGGGGCTACACCTTC	TRBV12-3/TRBV12-4	TRBJ1-2	NA	NA
CASSLEIAGLRSETQYF	TGTGCCAGCAGCTTGGAAATAGCGGGGCTAAGGTCAGAGACCCAGTACTTC	TRBV7-9	TRBJ2-5	TRBD2	NA
CATSRDHIGGNYGYTF	TGTGCCACCAGCAGAGATCACATCGGGGGGAACTATGGCTACACCTTC	TRBV15	TRBJ1-2	NA	NA
CASSPTARDTEAFF	TGTGCCAGCTCACCAACCGCCAGGGACACTGAAGCTTTCTTT	TRBV18	TRBJ1-1	NA	few
CASRMTVYNSGANVLTF	TGTGCCAGTAGGATGACAGTTTATAACTCTGGGGCCAACGTCCTGACTTTC	TRBV19	TRBJ2-6	NA	NA
CASSKVSSGTSSYEQYF	TGTGCCAGCAGCAAAGTTTCATCGGGGACTAGCTCCTACGAGCAGTACTTC	TRBV21-1	TRBJ2-7	NA	NA
CASSQVRSSGNTIYF	TGTGCCAGCAGCCAAGTGCGGTCGAGTGGAAACACCATATATTTT	TRBV14	TRBJ1-3	NA	NA
CASSEARFGYTF	TGTGCCAGCAGTGAAGCCCGGTTCGGCTACACCTTC	TRBV2	TRBJ1-2	NA	NA
CASSTLGGGNTIYF	TGTGCCAGCAGCACCTTGGGGGGGGGAAACACCATATATTTT	TRBV7-2	TRBJ1-3	NA	NA
CASSVNAGGQETQYF	TGTGCCAGCAGCGTAAACGCGGGGGGGCAGGAGACCCAGTACTTC	TRBV9	TRBJ2-5	TRBD2	NA
CASSRGSYGELFF	TGTGCCAGCAGTAGGGGCAGCTACGGGGAGCTGTTTTTT	TRBV6-4	TRBJ2-2	NA	NA
CASRVGGQGDEQYF	TGCGCCAGCAGGGTAGGTGGACAGGGGGACGAGCAGTACTTC	TRBV5-1	TRBJ2-7	TRBD1	NA
CASGTGTGGKLFF	TGTGCCAGCGGAACCGGGACAGGGGGAAAACTGTTTTTT	TRBV10-3	TRBJ1-4	TRBD1	NA
CASSLSLDRGSPLHF	TGCGCCAGCAGCTTGAGTCTGGACAGGGGTTCACCCCTCCACTTT	TRBV5-1	TRBJ1-6	TRBD1	NA
CASSLGQGSGNSPLHF	TGTGCCAGCAGCCTGGGACAGGGGTCTGGTAATTCACCCCTCCACTTT	TRBV11-2	TRBJ1-6	TRBD1	NA
CASSSWDNTQYF	TGTGCCAGCAGCTCGTGGGACAATACGCAGTATTTT	TRBV11-3	TRBJ2-3	NA	NA
CASSITSGGSEQFF	TGTGCCAGCAGCATTACTAGCGGGGGTTCTGAGCAGTTCTTC	TRBV6-4	TRBJ2-1	TRBD2	NA
CASSQAFKTSYEQYF	TGTGCCAGCAGCCAAGCGTTCAAAACTAGCTACGAGCAGTACTTC	TRBV3-1/TRBV3-2	TRBJ2-7	NA	NA
CASSPSGGSPTEQYF	TGCGCCAGCAGCCCCAGCGGGGGATCCCCTACGGAGCAGTACTTC	TRBV4-1	TRBJ2-7	TRBD2	few
CASSVDRNYGYTF	TGTGCCAGCAGTGTTGACAGGAACTATGGCTACACCTTC	TRBV2	TRBJ1-2	NA	few
CASSHAGQGARGYTF	TGTGCCAGCAGCCACGCCGGACAGGGGGCGAGGGGCTACACCTTC	TRBV3-1/TRBV3-2	TRBJ1-2	TRBD1	NA
CAWTGQIETQYF	TGTGCCTGGACCGGACAGATTGAGACCCAGTACTTC	TRBV30	TRBJ2-5	NA	NA
CASSFGFATEAFF	TGTGCCAGCAGCTTCGGTTTCGCGACTGAAGCTTTCTTT	TRBV11-2	TRBJ1-1	NA	NA
CASSYGGTGSYEQYF	TGTGCCAGCAGTTACGGCGGGACAGGGAGTTACGAGCAGTACTTC	TRBV6-5	TRBJ2-7	TRBD1	NA
CASSPGQGRQETQYF	TGTGCCAGCAGCCCTGGACAGGGAAGACAAGAGACCCAGTACTTC	TRBV5-4	TRBJ2-5	TRBD1	NA
CASSHFRGANVLTF	TGCGCCAGCAGCCACTTCCGGGGGGCCAACGTCCTGACTTTC	TRBV5-1	TRBJ2-6	NA	NA
CASSSGTPEIADTQYF	TGTGCCAGCAGTTCCGGGACTCCGGAGATCGCAGATACGCAGTATTTT	TRBV7-9	TRBJ2-3	NA	NA
CASSLAGGAGNTIYF	TGCGCCAGCAGCTTGGCCGGGGGGGCTGGAAACACCATATATTTT	TRBV5-1	TRBJ1-3	NA	NA
CASSLEGAGRGLYGYTF	TGTGCCAGCAGCTTGGAGGGGGCGGGGCGCGGCCTCTATGGCTACACCTTC	TRBV5-6	TRBJ1-2	TRBD1	NA
CATSVSGEIRTLNEKLFF	TGTGCCACTTCCGTTTCAGGCGAGATCAGAACACTTAATGAAAAACTGTTTTTT	TRBV10-3	TRBJ1-4	NA	NA
CASRGTGGWNTEAFF	TGTGCCAGCAGAGGGACAGGGGGTTGGAACACTGAAGCTTTCTTT	TRBV2	TRBJ1-1	TRBD1	NA
CASSGREDTQYF	TGTGCCAGCAGTGGCAGGGAAGATACGCAGTATTTT	TRBV2	TRBJ2-3	NA	NA
CASSVRQGGDQPQHF	TGTGCCAGCAGCGTTCGACAGGGAGGAGATCAGCCCCAGCATTTT	TRBV7-2	TRBJ1-5	TRBD1	NA
CVSKRTGNNSPLHF	TGTGTCAGCAAAAGGACAGGGAATAATTCACCCCTCCACTTT	TRBV2	TRBJ1-6	TRBD1	NA
CASSEPLNTEAFF	TGTGCCAGCAGTGAACCTCTTAACACTGAAGCTTTCTTT	TRBV6-1	TRBJ1-1	NA	NA
CASSGGTFTGELFF	TGTGCCAGCAGCGGCGGGACTTTCACCGGGGAGCTGTTTTTT	TRBV9	TRBJ2-2	NA	NA